The 32 T cell receptor beta chains given below trace back to one sample, sequenced in a study of T cells in tuberculosis. Sequencing used immunoSEQ multiplex PCR; TCRdb keeps in-frame clones, though not all of them. In the table there are tens of thousands of clones, about 76% of which are singletons. Sorting used thawed, overnight-rested PBMC stained with anti-CD3, a viability dye and GMM-loaded CD1B tetramer. The CD1B tetramers carried C32 glucose monomycolate purified from Rhodococcus equi. Sample: CD1b-GMM tetramer-negative cells sorted from PBMCs. These receptors were obtained from an adult woman with latent tuberculosis.

A few counts support this clone. The chain is built from TRBV6-5 and TRBJ1-1; D unclear. The CDR3 has 11 residues. V lost 5 bases to trimming and J lost 3 bases, with 4 bases between them. CDR1 is MNHEY and CDR2 is SVGAGI in the germline V gene. CDR3: CASSRDTEAFF. In DNA, the CDR3 is TGTGCCAGCAGTAGAGACACTGAAGCTTTCTTT.

The V and J genes are TRBV7-8 and TRBJ2-6, with D possibly being TRBD1 (6 bases). This CDR3 is 14 amino acids long. Germline CDR1 and CDR2: SGHVS and FQNEAQ. V was trimmed by 7 bases and J by 4 bases, leaving 11 bases between them. The CDR3 DNA is TGTGCCAGCAACCTGGGGACAGGGGCCAACGTCCTGACTTTC. Translation: CASNLGTGANVLTF.

The CDR3 is CASSPGTPPNEQFF. Written as DNA, the CDR3 is TGTGCCAGCAGTCCGGGGACTCCACCGAATGAGCAGTTCTTC. The chain couples TRBV28 to TRBJ2-1; the D gene is possibly TRBD2 (6 bases). The V and J ends lost 5 bases and 7 bases respectively, with 15 bases between them. This CDR3 is built from 14 residues. Germline V gene lookup returns CDR1 MDHEN and CDR2 SYDVKM. The full variable domain, rest sourced from reference TRBV28 and TRBJ2-1, is DVKVTQSSRYLVKRTGEKVFLECVQDMDHENMFWYRQDPGLGLRLIYFSYDVKMKEKGDIPEGYSVSREKKERFSLILESASTNQTSMYLCASSPGTPPNEQFFGPGTRLTVL.

The genes are TRBV19 and TRBJ2-2; D remains unclear. This CDR3 has 14 residues. V was trimmed by 7 bases and J by 7 bases, leaving 16 bases between them. Looked up from germline, CDR1 is LNHDA and CDR2 is SQIVND (reference sequence). CDR3 amino acids: CASTDRVAGGELFF. In DNA form, the CDR3 reads TGTGCCAGTACCGACCGGGTAGCTGGCGGGGAGCTGTTTTTT.

This clone turned up a few times. This chain joins TRBV28 and TRBJ1-6, with 8 nucleotides matching TRBD1. Germline V gives CDR1 MDHEN, CDR2 SYDVKM. The V segment lost 5 bases and the J segment 6 bases; nucleotides outside the gene matches: 9. The CDR3 consists of 16 residues. CDR3: CASSPARTGRNSPLHF. CDR3 DNA sequence: TGTGCCAGCAGTCCTGCCAGGACAGGGCGTAATTCACCCCTCCACTTT.

The V gene is TRBV28, the J gene TRBJ2-5; 8 nucleotides match TRBD2. The CDR3 runs to 14 residues. CDR1 is MDHEN and CDR2 is SYDVKM in the germline V gene. The trim removed 9 bases at V and 3 bases at J, leaving 9 bases unmatched. CDR3 sequence (DNA): TGTGCCAGTTCGGAGACTAGCGAGGAAGAGACCCAGTACTTC. Translated: CASSETSEEETQYF.

V and J are TRBV30 and TRBJ1-1; 9 positions match TRBD1. The CDR3 loop spans 12 amino acids. In germline, CDR1 is GTSNPN, CDR2 SVGIG (reference sequence). V lost 3 bases and J lost 9; bases outside the gene matches: 5. CDR3 amino acids: CAWREGTGKAFF. The CDR3 bases are TGTGCCTGGAGGGAGGGGACAGGGAAAGCTTTCTTT.

The V gene is TRBV29-1, the J gene TRBJ2-7, with TRBD2 identical over 11 bases. Germline CDR1 reads SQVTM; CDR2 reads ANQGSEA. V shed 6 bases and J 7 bases; nucleotides not matched to a gene: 5. This CDR3 is 12 amino acids long. CDR3 sequence reads: CSVGRTSGEQYF. CDR3 nucleotides: TGCAGCGTCGGCAGGACTAGCGGGGAGCAGTACTTC.

Within the sample, this clone is medium-sized. This chain links TRBV7-9 with TRBJ1-3; 8 bases align to TRBD1. V shed 4 bases, J shed 4 bases, and the junction held 9 bases outside the gene matches. The CDR3 sequence is 16 residues long. Germline V gene sequence: CDR1 SEHNR, CDR2 FQNEAQ (reference sequence). The CDR3 DNA follows: TGTGCCAGCAGCTCAACCCTGGGACAGGCCGGAAACACCATATATTTT. Residues: CASSSTLGQAGNTIYF. The full variable domain, its missing parts supplied by reference TRBV7-9 and TRBJ1-3, is DTGVSQNPRHKITKRGQNVTFRCDPISEHNRLYWYRQTLGQGPEFLTYFQNEAQLEKSRLLSDRFSAERPKGSFSTLEIQRTEQGDSAMYLCASSSTLGQAGNTIYFGEGSWLTVV.

This chain links TRBV27 with TRBJ2-1; 11 bases are shared with TRBD2. The ends lost 4 bases at V and 2 bases at J; junction bases unmatched: 10. The CDR3 totals 18 residues. Germline assignment: CDR1 MNHEY and CDR2 SMNVEV (reference sequence). The CDR3: CASSSGGTSGDTYNEQFF. In nucleotides, the CDR3 is TGTGCCAGCAGTTCCGGGGGGACTAGCGGAGACACCTACAATGAGCAGTTCTTC.

The V call is TRBV5-4, the J call TRBJ2-2, with no clear D. The CDR3 contains 16 residues. Germline V gene data show CDR1 as SGHNT and CDR2 as YYREEE (reference sequence). V was cut by 0 bases and J by 1 base, with 10 bases left in between. The CDR3 DNA follows: TGTGCCAGCAGCTTGGCCCTTAGAGGGAACACCGGGGAGCTGTTTTTT. It encodes CASSLALRGNTGELFF.

The chain couples TRBV28 to TRBJ1-5; 9 nucleotides line up with TRBD1. Germline-derived CDR1 and CDR2 are MDHEN and SYDVKM. J was trimmed by 2 bases and V by 8 bases; bases with no gene match: 4. This CDR3 comprises 14 residues. The CDR3 here is CASQRTGGNQPQHF. The DNA of the CDR3 is TGTGCCAGCCAAAGGACAGGGGGCAATCAGCCCCAGCATTTT. The full variable domain, in which reference TRBV28 and TRBJ1-5 provide the parts outside the CDR3, is DVKVTQSSRYLVKRTGEKVFLECVQDMDHENMFWYRQDPGLGLRLIYFSYDVKMKEKGDIPEGYSVSREKKERFSLILESASTNQTSMYLCASQRTGGNQPQHFGDGTRLSIL.

As for this clone: The junction departs from the called germline gene at one end, perhaps through a read error. The CDR3 spells CASSQVLFRQGFGNTIYF. The DNA for the CDR3 is TGCGCCAGCAGTCAAGTTCTGTTTCGACAGGGGTTTGGAAACACCATATATTTT. The V and J genes are TRBV4-1 and TRBJ1-3; 8 bases line up with TRBD1. The CDR3 runs to 18 residues. Germline V gives CDR1 MGHRA, CDR2 YSYEKL.

The chain carries TRBV11-2 and TRBJ2-1; a weak D match, TRBD2 (7 bases). CDR1 is SGHAT, CDR2 FQNNGV, per germline. This CDR3 spans 14 amino acids. V lost 5 bases and J 7 bases, leaving 15 bases between the germline ends. In nucleotides, the CDR3 is TGTGCCAGCAGCACAACGGGGGGCAGGAATGAGCAGTTCTTC. Amino acids: CASSTTGGRNEQFF.

The V and J genes are TRBV9 and TRBJ2-5, with 14 bases aligning to TRBD2. Germline trimming cut 3 bases from V and 5 bases from J; bases unmatched to any gene: 9. Germline V gene lookup returns CDR1 SGDLS and CDR2 YYNGEE. CDR3 size: 17 residues. The CDR3 DNA is TGTGCCAGCAGCGCCGGGACTAGCGGGAGCCGGCGGGAGACCCAGTACTTC. Amino acid sequence: CASSAGTSGSRRETQYF.

The chain recombines TRBV18 with TRBJ1-1, with D tentatively TRBD1 (6 bases). Germline V gene data show CDR1 as KGHSH and CDR2 as LQKENI. Deletions cut 1 base from V and 3 bases from J, with 12 bases between. The CDR3 has 15 amino acids. CDR3 protein: CASSPRIGGDTEAFF. The CDR3 nucleotides are TGTGCCAGCTCACCACGGATAGGGGGGGACACTGAAGCTTTCTTT.

This clone was counted between two and nine times. J is TRBJ2-1 and V is TRBV9, with TRBD2 matching 8 bases. This CDR3 spans 15 amino acids. Germline CDR1 reads SGDLS; CDR2 reads YYNGEE. Trimming removed 4 bases from V and 0 bases from J; junction bases left unmatched: 3. In nucleotides, the CDR3 is TGTGCCAGCAGCCTAAGCGGGAGCTCCTACAATGAGCAGTTCTTC. This encodes CASSLSGSSYNEQFF.

This clone was counted between two and nine times. The gene calls are TRBV28 and TRBJ1-1; D is unresolved. Per germline, CDR1 MDHEN and CDR2 SYDVKM. Trimming pared 2 bases from V and 11 bases from J, leaving 15 bases between. The CDR3 is 13 amino acids. The chain's CDR3 is CASSLSMGRGAFF. CDR3 DNA: TGTGCCAGCAGTTTAAGTATGGGCAGAGGGGCTTTCTTT.

This chain joins TRBV29-1 and TRBJ1-4; D unclear. From germline, CDR1 is SQVTM and CDR2 ANQGSEA. The V end lost 7 bases, the J end lost 2 bases, and 17 bases lay between the germline ends. CDR3 length: 15 amino acids. This chain's CDR3 is CSAKGGGWTNEKLFF. CDR3 nucleotides: TGCAGCGCGAAGGGCGGCGGGTGGACTAATGAAAAACTGTTTTTT. Full variable domain (missing parts from reference TRBV29-1 and TRBJ1-4): SAVISQKPSRDICQRGTSLTIQCQVDSQVTMMFWYRQQPGQSLTLIATANQGSEATYESGFVIDKFPISRPNLTFSTLTVSNMSPEDSSIYLCSAKGGGWTNEKLFFGSGTQLSVL.

This rearrangement joins TRBV5-1 to TRBJ1-2; a possible D gene is TRBD1 (6 bases). This CDR3 has 14 amino acids. V lost 3 bases, J lost 6 bases, and 15 bases lay in between. Germline V gene data show CDR1 as SGHRS and CDR2 as YFSETQ. The CDR3 DNA reads TGCGCCAGCAGCTGGAGGGGGGGCGCGGATGGCTACACCTTC. Translation gives CASSWRGGADGYTF.

CDR3 residues: CASSLGRARETQYF. DNA for the CDR3: TGTGCCAGCAGCTTAGGCAGGGCAAGAGAGACCCAGTACTTC. The chain links TRBV5-8 to TRBJ2-5, with D perhaps TRBD1 (5 bases). CDR1 is SGHTS, CDR2 YDEGEE, per germline. V was trimmed by 2 bases and J by 4 bases, leaving 12 bases between them. The CDR3 length is 14 residues.

This chain connects TRBV6-1 to TRBJ1-5; 7 nucleotides agree with TRBD1. Looked up from germline, CDR1 is MNHNS and CDR2 is SASEGT. V lost 11 bases, J lost 6 bases, and 13 bases stayed unmatched. The CDR3 runs to 14 residues. CDR3 sequence reads: CAGGTAVLGQPQHF. CDR3 nucleotides: TGTGCCGGTGGGACAGCCGTCCTTGGTCAGCCCCAGCATTTT.

The chain employs TRBV5-1 and TRBJ1-1; 8 bases are a match to TRBD1. V lost 4 bases and J lost 0; bases outside the gene matches: 5. This CDR3 is 15 amino acids long. The germline V gene has CDR1 SGHRS and CDR2 YFSETQ. CDR3 in amino acids: CASSGGQGLNTEAFF. CDR3 sequence (DNA): TGCGCCAGCAGCGGCGGACAGGGCTTGAACACTGAAGCTTTCTTT.

The chain has TRBV13 and TRBJ2-3, with D perhaps matching TRBD2 (6 bases). The CDR3 is made up of 14 amino acids. V was clipped by 5 bases and J by 3 bases, with 12 bases between them. Germline loops: CDR1 PRHDT, CDR2 FYEKMQ (reference sequence). In nucleotides, the CDR3 is TGTGCCAGCAGCCCAGGGACTCCAACAGATACGCAGTATTTT. Translation gives CASSPGTPTDTQYF.

The chain has TRBV11-3 and TRBJ2-7, with TRBD2 matching 7 bases. The J segment lost 6 bases and the V segment lost 3 bases, leaving 8 bases of the junction unmatched. The V gene's germline CDR1 is SGHNT and CDR2 YENEEA. The CDR3 extends over 14 amino acids. This CDR3 reads CASSLRGTTTEQYF. The CDR3 DNA reads TGTGCCAGCAGCTTGCGGGGGACTACAACCGAGCAGTACTTC.

This chain joins TRBV4-2 and TRBJ2-3; D gene unclear. This CDR3 spans 12 amino acids. Looked up from germline, CDR1 is LGHNA and CDR2 is YNFKEQ. Trimming removed 4 bases at V and 3 bases at J, with 5 bases between. CDR3 coding DNA: TGTGCCAGCAGCCCCCCGACAGATACGCAGTATTTT. This encodes CASSPPTDTQYF.

The chain carries TRBV28 and TRBJ2-1, with 10 bases aligning to TRBD2. Losses at the gene ends were 7 bases for V and 7 bases for J; bases not matched to a gene: 13. This CDR3 is built from 16 residues. The germline gives CDR1 MDHEN, CDR2 SYDVKM. The CDR3 protein is CASKEGAAGGRNEQFF. The CDR3 nucleotides are TGTGCCAGCAAAGAAGGCGCAGCGGGGGGGAGGAATGAGCAGTTCTTC.

This clone was recorded once. The chain links TRBV5-8 to TRBJ1-1; 7 bases map to TRBD1. V gave up 0 bases and J gave up 1 base; unmatched junction bases: 0. In germline, CDR1 is SGHTS, CDR2 YDEGEE. There are 14 residues in the CDR3. The CDR3 region is CASSLDRGNTEAFF. The CDR3 nucleotides read TGTGCCAGCAGCTTGGACAGGGGGAACACTGAAGCTTTCTTT.

This clone was counted only a few times. The chain carries TRBV2 and TRBJ2-2; D gene uncertain. CDR3 length: 13 residues. The germline V gene encodes CDR1 SNHLY and CDR2 FYNNEI. Trimming shortened V by 6 bases and J by 4 bases, and 9 bases separated the two germline ends. The CDR3 bases are TGTGCCAGCAGGGCCCGGAGCACCGGGGAGCTGTTTTTT. This translates into CASRARSTGELFF.

The sample holds a few counts of this clone. The gene calls are TRBV9 and TRBJ1-1; D might be TRBD1 (5 bases). Germline loops: CDR1 SGDLS, CDR2 YYNGEE. The V and J ends lost 8 bases and 0 bases respectively, with 11 bases between them. CDR3 size: 13 residues. CDR3 coding DNA: TGTGCCAGTGGTCCAGGGATGAACACTGAAGCTTTCTTT. Translation: CASGPGMNTEAFF.

The gene calls are TRBV28 and TRBJ2-7; 8 nucleotides match TRBD1. The CDR3 loop spans 19 amino acids. The V gene's germline CDR1 is MDHEN and CDR2 SYDVKM. J gave up 2 bases and V 3 bases, and 18 bases lay outside the gene matches. CDR3 sequence reads: CASSFWDPLDRGSPYEQYF. DNA for the CDR3: TGTGCCAGCAGTTTTTGGGACCCTTTAGACAGGGGTTCTCCCTACGAGCAGTACTTC.

This chain joins TRBV19 and TRBJ2-1; TRBD1 might be the D (5 bases). The CDR3 totals 14 residues. V was trimmed by 2 bases and J by 6 bases, leaving 11 bases between them. The V gene's germline CDR1 is LNHDA and CDR2 SQIVND (reference sequence). CDR3 DNA: TGTGCCAGTAGTATACAGGGAAAGGGCAATGAGCAGTTCTTC. This translates into CASSIQGKGNEQFF.